This entry lists 8 T cell receptor beta chains sequenced from one sample in a study of T cells expressing NK-cell markers. TCRdb re-called the 5' RACE reads and catalogs CDR3 proteins one per entry, DNA excluded. This sample's clone table lists 500,000 to 700,000 distinct CDR3 sequences. Material for sequencing was blood T cells: a sorted CD56 or NKG2C T cell subset, CD4+ or CD8+ T cells, or bulk PBMC T cells (not recorded which). Receptors originate from a man younger than 35 in good health.

The gene calls are TRBV12-3 or TRBV12-4 and TRBJ2-1; TCRdb outputs TRBD2, but without DNA this stays unchecked. CDR3 size: 13 residues. The CDR3 reads CASGTSGYNEQFF.

The gene calls are TRBV3-1 and TRBJ2-1. Germline V gene sequence: CDR1 LGHDT, CDR2 YNNKEL (reference sequence). The CDR3 consists of 13 residues. CDR3 sequence: CASSQRYLNEQFF.

The chain joins TRBV7-6 to TRBJ2-1. This CDR3 region has 17 residues. Germline V lookup: CDR1 SGHVS, CDR2 FNYEAQ. The CDR3 is CASSFTISGNSYNEQFF.

The chain couples TRBV20-1 to TRBJ2-2; TCRdb returns TRBD2, unconfirmable since there is no DNA. CDR1 DFQATT and CDR2 SNEGSKA come from the germline V gene (reference sequence). This CDR3 is built from 16 residues. This CDR3 is CSATFSGPTNTGELFF.

CDR3 amino acids: CASSQGPFTTYEQYF. This rearrangement joins TRBV14 to TRBJ2-7. This CDR3 region has 15 residues. Germline loops: CDR1 SGHDN, CDR2 FVKESK.

The chain carries TRBV20-1 and TRBJ1-5; TCRdb lists TRBD1, though no DNA is available to test this call. This CDR3 spans 15 amino acids. Germline V lookup: CDR1 DFQATT, CDR2 SNEGSKA (reference sequence). This chain's CDR3 is CSALRGVQSNQPQHF.

This chain's CDR3 is CAWNDRAQQFF. V gene TRBV30 combines with J gene TRBJ2-1; TCRdb indicates TRBD2, and absent DNA this call remains unverified. The CDR3 length is 11 residues. CDR1 and CDR2 (germline): GTSNPN, SVGIG (reference sequence).

The chain employs TRBV4-1 and TRBJ1-1. Germline V CDR1 and CDR2: MGHRA, YSYEKL. The CDR3 contains 17 residues. CDR3 protein: CASSRWDDGEGRTEAFF.